This T cell receptor beta chain was captured in a study of blood T cell repertoires in COVID-19. Whole-study context: The samples span acute and convalescent COVID-19 from the United States, Italy and Spain. PBMCs, B-cell-depleted T cells, or T cells provided the cDNA or gDNA that made up the material.

This CDR3 has 13 residues. V gave up 6 bases and J gave up 0 bases, with 8 bases separating them. Assay used: immunoSEQ multiplex PCR; TCRdb lists only in-frame clones, some missing. Of about 51,000 clones detected, 86% appear once; the ten largest clones hold about 4%. The TCR comes from a man older than 75 with active COVID-19. This chain uses TRBV12-3 or TRBV12-4 with TRBJ1-1, with D maybe TRBD1 (6 bases). The sample consisted of peripheral blood. DNA for the CDR3: TGTGCCAGCAGGGACAGTGTGAACACTGAAGCTTTCTTT. Its protein is CASRDSVNTEAFF.